This T cell receptor (beta chain) was found in a study of T cell changes during pregnancy in multiple sclerosis. Clones were sequenced by immunoSEQ multiplex PCR, and TCRdb holds only the in-frame ones, with some missing. The sample lists more than 40,000 clones; about 91% were seen once. Between the trimmed V and J ends, which lost 0 bases and 2 bases, there was a span of 12 bases. The V gene's germline CDR1 is MGHRA and CDR2 YSYEKL. The CDR3 covers 16 residues. The source was CD8+ T cells from peripheral blood mononuclear cells, collected after pregnancy. The chain employs TRBV4-1 and TRBJ2-3, with D maybe TRBD1 (5 bases). The TCR was taken from a female donor with multiple sclerosis, enrolled in a pregnancy study. The CDR3 bases are TGCGCCAGCAGCCAAGAACAGGCGGCTCCCACAGATACGCAGTATTTT. Translation gives CASSQEQAAPTDTQYF.